The present TCR beta chain was sequenced within a study of blood T cell repertoires in COVID-19 (dated by TCRdb to the early 2020s). Regarding the research as a whole: Collaborator samples came from the United States, Italy and Spain and covered acute and convalescent phases of COVID-19. The material from the prospective study consisted of cDNA or gDNA derived from T cells, B-cell-depleted T cells, or PBMCs. Samples came from the ongoing ImmuneRACE study (first 160 participants) plus 1,254 subjects from 6 global collaborators. Subjects who had been exposed to COVID-19, were actively infected with it, or had recovered from it provided the deeply sampled blood TCRbeta repertoires that made up the dataset. Sample metadata almost always included a de-identified subject ID, COVID-19 status, age in years and sex. Where available, HLA class I and class II types were obtained from metadata supplied by the sample provider rather than from assay-based typing. The repertoires were released in a freely available public database meant as a resource for research on the immune response to SARS-CoV-2. Findings and caveats that apply to the study as a whole: Clinical and demographic metadata were provided uncurated, with the amount varying by source and participant.

Whole blood was collected in K2EDTA tubes by collaborating institutions according to the institutions' own protocols. For TCRbeta analysis, collaborator samples were shipped as frozen whole blood, as isolated PBMCs, or as DNA extracted from either sample type. The CDR3 spans 15 residues, from the cysteine through the phenylalanine. The entry retains the CDR3 DNA only, 45 bases that are in frame from base 1. Reading the germline V gene gives CDR1 SGHTA and CDR2 FQGTGA. Clipping removes 5 bases from V and 7 bases from J, with 9 as the unmatched junction base count. This clone was observed a few times. What this receptor recognizes is not known. Base quality data are lacking; no much larger clone is found one base away. TCRbeta CDR3 regions were amplified from genomic DNA using the immunoSEQ Assay, a bias-controlled multiplex PCR. The original methods were these. The number of nucleated cells in each sample was estimated from the amplification of reference gene primers within the assay. To quantify the absolute abundance of each unique TCRbeta CDR3 rearrangement, sequence reads were collapsed and filtered. Productive Simpson clonality was computed per sample as the square root of Simpson's diversity index over productive rearrangements. Entries here come from immuneACCESS through TCRdb and include only in-frame sequences with V and J called. Some clones fail to appear in such tables; in the studies checked, an unresolved V gene covers under half of the shortfall, and the cause of the remainder is unknown. Clonal size and the V and J genes are those of that table, whereas D and trimming came from the DNA. Here the sample has 95,000 to 150,000 clones; 86% occur a single time. The top ten clones comprise about 5.4% of the sample.

This TCR came from a human donor in a cohort sampled during active COVID-19. Material: peripheral blood. The sequence joins TRBV7-3 to TRBJ2-1; 9 middle bases align to TRBD2. The CDR3 region: CASSPGTSSLNEQFF. The bases read TGTGCCAGCAGCCCAGGGACTAGCTCCTTAAATGAGCAGTTCTTC.